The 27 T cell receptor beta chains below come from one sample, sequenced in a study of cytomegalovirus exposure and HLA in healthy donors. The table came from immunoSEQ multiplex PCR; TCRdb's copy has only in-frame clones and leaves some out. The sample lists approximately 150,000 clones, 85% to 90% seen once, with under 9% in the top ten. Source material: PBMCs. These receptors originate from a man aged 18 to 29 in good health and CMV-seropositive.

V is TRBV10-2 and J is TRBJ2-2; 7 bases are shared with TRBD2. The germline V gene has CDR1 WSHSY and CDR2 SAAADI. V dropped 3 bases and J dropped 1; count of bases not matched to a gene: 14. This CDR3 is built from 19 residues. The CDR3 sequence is CASSDRTGGLSGNTGELFF. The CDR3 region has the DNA TGCGCCAGCAGTGATAGAACGGGGGGACTATCTGGGAACACCGGGGAGCTGTTTTTT.

The CDR3 DNA is TGCGCCAGCAGAATTGAGGAGACTTTCTACGAGCAGTACTTC. This translates into CASRIEETFYEQYF. This chain uses TRBV5-1 with TRBJ2-7; D gene uncertain. Deletions cut 5 bases from V and 3 bases from J, with 15 bases between. This CDR3 comprises 14 residues. Germline-derived CDR1 and CDR2 are SGHRS and YFSETQ.

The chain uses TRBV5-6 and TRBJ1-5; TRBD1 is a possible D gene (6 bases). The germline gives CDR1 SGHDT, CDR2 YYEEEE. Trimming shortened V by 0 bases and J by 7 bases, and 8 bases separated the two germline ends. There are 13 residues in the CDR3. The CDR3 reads CASSLAQGQPQHF. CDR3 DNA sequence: TGTGCCAGCAGCTTGGCACAGGGCCAGCCCCAGCATTTT.

The CDR3 bases are TGCGCCAGCAGCACGAACGGTGGAGGTACTGAAGCTTTCTTT. Protein sequence: CASSTNGGGTEAFF. The rearrangement uses TRBV5-1 and TRBJ1-1, with no clear D. This CDR3 has 14 amino acids. V was trimmed by 4 bases and J by 5 bases, leaving 15 bases between them. Germline V CDR1 and CDR2: SGHRS, YFSETQ.

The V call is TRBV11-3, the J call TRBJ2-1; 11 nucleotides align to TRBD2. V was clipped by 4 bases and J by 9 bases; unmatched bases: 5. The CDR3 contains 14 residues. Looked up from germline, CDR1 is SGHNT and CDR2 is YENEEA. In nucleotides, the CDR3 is TGTGCCAGCAGCTCACTAGCGGGGGCGGGTGAGCAGTTCTTC. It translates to CASSSLAGAGEQFF.

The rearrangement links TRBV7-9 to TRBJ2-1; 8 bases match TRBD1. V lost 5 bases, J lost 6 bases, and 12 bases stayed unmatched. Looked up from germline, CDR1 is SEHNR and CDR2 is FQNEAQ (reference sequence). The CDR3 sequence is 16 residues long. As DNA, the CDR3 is TGTGCCAGCAGCGAGGCTCAGGGGGCTTTTTCCAATGAGCAGTTCTTC. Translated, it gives CASSEAQGAFSNEQFF.

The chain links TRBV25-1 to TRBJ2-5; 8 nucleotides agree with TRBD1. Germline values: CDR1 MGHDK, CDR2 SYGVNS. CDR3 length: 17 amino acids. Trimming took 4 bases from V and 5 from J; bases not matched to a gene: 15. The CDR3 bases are TGTGCCAGCAGTGTCCGTCGGGTGGGACAGGCAGGCGAGACCCAGTACTTC. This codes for CASSVRRVGQAGETQYF.

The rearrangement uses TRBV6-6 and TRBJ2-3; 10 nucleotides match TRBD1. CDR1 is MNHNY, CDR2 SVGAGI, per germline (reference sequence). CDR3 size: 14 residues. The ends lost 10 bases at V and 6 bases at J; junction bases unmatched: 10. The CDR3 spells CATFRDRGLDTQYF. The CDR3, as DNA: TGTGCCACCTTCCGGGACAGGGGCTTGGATACGCAGTATTTT.

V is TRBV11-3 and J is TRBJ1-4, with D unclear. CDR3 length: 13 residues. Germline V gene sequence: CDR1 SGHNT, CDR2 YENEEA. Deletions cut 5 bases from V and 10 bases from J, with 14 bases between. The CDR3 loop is CASSQTPVGKLFF. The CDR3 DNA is TGTGCCAGCAGCCAAACCCCAGTTGGAAAACTGTTTTTT. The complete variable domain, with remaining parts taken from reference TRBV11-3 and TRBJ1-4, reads EAGVVQSPRYKIIEKKQPVAFWCNPISGHNTLYWYLQNLGQGPELLIRYENEEAVDDSQLPKDRFSAERLKGVDSTLKIQPAELGDSAVYLCASSQTPVGKLFFGSGTQLSVL.

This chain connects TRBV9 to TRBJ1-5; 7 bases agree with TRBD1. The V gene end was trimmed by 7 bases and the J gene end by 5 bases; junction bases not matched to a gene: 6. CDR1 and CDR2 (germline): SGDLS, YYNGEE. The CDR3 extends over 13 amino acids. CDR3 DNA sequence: TGTGCCAGCTCCCAGGGGGTGGATCAGCCCCAGCATTTT. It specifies CASSQGVDQPQHF.

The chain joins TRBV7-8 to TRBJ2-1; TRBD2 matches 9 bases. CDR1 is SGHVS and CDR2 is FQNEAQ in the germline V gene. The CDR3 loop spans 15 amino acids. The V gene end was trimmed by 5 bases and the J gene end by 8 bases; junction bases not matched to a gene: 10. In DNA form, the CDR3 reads TGTGCCAGCAGCAAAAGACTAGCGGCTTTGGATGAGCAGTTCTTC. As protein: CASSKRLAALDEQFF. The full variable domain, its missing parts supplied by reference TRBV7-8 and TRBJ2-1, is GAGVSQSPRYKVAKRGQDVALRCDPISGHVSLFWYQQALGQGPEFLTYFQNEAQLDKSGLPSDRFFAERPEGSVSTLKIQRTQQEDSAVYLCASSKRLAALDEQFFGPGTRLTVL.

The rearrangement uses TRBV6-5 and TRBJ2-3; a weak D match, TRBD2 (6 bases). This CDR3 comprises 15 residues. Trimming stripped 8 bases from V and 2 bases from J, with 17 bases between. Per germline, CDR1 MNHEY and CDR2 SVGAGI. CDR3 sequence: CASHRTGLNTDTQYF. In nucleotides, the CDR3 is TGTGCCAGCCATCGTACGGGACTTAACACAGATACGCAGTATTTT.

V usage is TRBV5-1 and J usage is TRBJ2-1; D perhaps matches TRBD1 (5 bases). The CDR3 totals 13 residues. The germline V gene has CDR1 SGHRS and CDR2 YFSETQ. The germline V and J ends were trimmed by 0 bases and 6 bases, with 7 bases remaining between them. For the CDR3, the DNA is TGCGCCAGCAGCTTGGGACAGAGCAATGAGCAGTTCTTC. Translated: CASSLGQSNEQFF.

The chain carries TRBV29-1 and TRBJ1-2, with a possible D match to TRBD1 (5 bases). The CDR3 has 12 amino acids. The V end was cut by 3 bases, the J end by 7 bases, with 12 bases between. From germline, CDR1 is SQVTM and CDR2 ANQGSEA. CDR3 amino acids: CSVERGSGGYTF. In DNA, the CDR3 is TGCAGCGTTGAGCGGGGGTCGGGTGGCTACACCTTC.

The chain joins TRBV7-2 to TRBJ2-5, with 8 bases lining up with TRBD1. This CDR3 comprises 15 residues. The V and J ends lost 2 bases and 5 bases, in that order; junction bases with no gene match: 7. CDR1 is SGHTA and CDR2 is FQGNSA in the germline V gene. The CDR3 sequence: CASSLSRGHMETQYF. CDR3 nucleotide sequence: TGTGCCAGCAGCTTAAGCAGGGGGCATATGGAGACCCAGTACTTC.

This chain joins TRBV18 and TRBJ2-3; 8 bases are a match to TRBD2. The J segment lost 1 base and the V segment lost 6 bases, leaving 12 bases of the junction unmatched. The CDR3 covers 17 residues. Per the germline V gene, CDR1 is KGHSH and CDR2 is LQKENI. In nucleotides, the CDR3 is TGTGCCAGCTCCGCACTACTAGCAGCGGGAGGCACAGATACGCAGTATTTT. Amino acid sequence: CASSALLAAGGTDTQYF.

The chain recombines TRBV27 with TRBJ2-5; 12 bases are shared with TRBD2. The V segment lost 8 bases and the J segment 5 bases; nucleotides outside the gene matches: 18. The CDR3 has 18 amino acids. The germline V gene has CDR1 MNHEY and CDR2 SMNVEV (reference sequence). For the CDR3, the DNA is TGTGCCAGCCACCCGGGTCGGCTAGCGGGAGGGGAGGGGGAGACCCAGTACTTC. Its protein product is CASHPGRLAGGEGETQYF.

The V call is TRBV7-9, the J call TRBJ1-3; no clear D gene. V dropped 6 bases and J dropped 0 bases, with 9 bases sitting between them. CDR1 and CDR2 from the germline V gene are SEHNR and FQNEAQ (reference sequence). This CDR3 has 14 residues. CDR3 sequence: CASSDFPSGNTIYF. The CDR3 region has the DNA TGTGCCAGCAGTGACTTTCCCTCTGGAAACACCATATATTTT. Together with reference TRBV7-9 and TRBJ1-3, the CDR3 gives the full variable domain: DTGVSQNPRHKITKRGQNVTFRCDPISEHNRLYWYRQTLGQGPEFLTYFQNEAQLEKSRLLSDRFSAERPKGSFSTLEIQRTEQGDSAMYLCASSDFPSGNTIYFGEGSWLTVV.

The CDR3 DNA sequence: TGTGCCAGCAGCCCCGGACTAGCGGGAGGCTCCTACGAGCAGTACTTC. Translation: CASSPGLAGGSYEQYF. The rearrangement joins TRBV7-8 to TRBJ2-7, with TRBD2 identical over 14 bases. Per the germline V gene, CDR1 is SGHVS and CDR2 is FQNEAQ. V was pared by 5 bases and J by 0 bases, with 3 bases of the junction left unmatched. The CDR3 spans 16 residues.

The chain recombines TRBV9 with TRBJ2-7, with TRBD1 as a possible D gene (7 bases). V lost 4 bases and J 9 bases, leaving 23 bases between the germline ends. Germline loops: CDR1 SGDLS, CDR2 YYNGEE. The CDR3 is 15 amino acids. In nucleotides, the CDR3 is TGTGCCAGCAGCCCTCAGACCGGAGGGGGCGCTTTGCAGTACTTC. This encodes CASSPQTGGGALQYF.

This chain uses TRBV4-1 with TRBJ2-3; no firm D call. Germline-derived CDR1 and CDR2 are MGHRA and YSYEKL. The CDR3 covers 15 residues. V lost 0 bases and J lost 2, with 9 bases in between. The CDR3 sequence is CASSQDAAHTDTQYF. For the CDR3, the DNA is TGCGCCAGCAGCCAAGATGCAGCGCACACAGATACGCAGTATTTT.

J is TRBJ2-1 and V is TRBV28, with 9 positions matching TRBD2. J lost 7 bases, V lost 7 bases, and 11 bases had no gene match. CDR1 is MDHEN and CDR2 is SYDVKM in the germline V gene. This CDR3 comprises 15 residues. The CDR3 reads CASTPSVAGVNEQFF. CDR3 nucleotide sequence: TGTGCCAGCACCCCCTCGGTAGCGGGAGTTAATGAGCAGTTCTTC.

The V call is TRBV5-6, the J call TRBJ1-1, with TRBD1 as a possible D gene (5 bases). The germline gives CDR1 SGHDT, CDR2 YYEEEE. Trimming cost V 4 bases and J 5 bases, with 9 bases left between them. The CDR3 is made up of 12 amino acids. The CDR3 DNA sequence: TGTGCCAGCAGCCCGGGGGGGACTGAAGCTTTCTTT. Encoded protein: CASSPGGTEAFF.

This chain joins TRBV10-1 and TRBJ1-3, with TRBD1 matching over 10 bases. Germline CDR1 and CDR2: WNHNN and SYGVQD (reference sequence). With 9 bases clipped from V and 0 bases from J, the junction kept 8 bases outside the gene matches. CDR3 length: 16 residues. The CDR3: CARGTGVLDSGNTIYF. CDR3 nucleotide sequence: TGCGCCAGGGGGACAGGGGTTTTGGACTCTGGAAACACCATATATTTT.

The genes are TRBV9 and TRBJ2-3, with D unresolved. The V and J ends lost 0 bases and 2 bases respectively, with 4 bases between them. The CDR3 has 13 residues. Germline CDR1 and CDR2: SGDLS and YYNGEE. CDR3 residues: CASSVALTDTQYF. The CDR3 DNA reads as TGTGCCAGCAGCGTAGCCCTCACAGATACGCAGTATTTT.

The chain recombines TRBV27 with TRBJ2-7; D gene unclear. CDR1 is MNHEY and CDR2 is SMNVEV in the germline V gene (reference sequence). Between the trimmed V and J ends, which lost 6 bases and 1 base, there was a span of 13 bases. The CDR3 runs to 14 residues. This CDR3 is CASSRLGRSYEQYF. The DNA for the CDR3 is TGTGCCAGCAGCCGCCTTGGCAGATCCTACGAGCAGTACTTC.

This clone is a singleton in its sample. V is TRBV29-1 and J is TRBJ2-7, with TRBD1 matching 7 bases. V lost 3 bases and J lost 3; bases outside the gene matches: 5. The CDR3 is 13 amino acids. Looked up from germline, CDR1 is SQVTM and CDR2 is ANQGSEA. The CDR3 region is CSVEGQGVYEQYF. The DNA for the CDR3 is TGCAGCGTTGAGGGGCAGGGGGTCTACGAGCAGTACTTC.